These T cell receptor beta chains were read from a single sample in a study of T-cell memory formation after mild COVID-19. TCRdb re-analysed the 5' RACE reads in MiXCR, keeping a single row per CDR3 protein. The sample gives about 410,000 distinct CDR3 sequences, 20% to 30% of which show up once; less than 15% is in the top ten. Sequencing input: PBMCs or a T cell subset sorted from them (not recorded which). The receptors shown here come from an adult woman who had mild COVID-19 (a few samples of this study predate the infection). Cell type and time point are not known. Each CDR3 is given with its conserved first and last residue. A D gene is named only where the DNA matches it firmly. The size entry is marked missing in some rows and otherwise reads once, few, many or a size class.

clone_size j_call v_call d_call cdr3_nt cdr3_aa
. TRBJ2-3 TRBV12-3/TRBV12-4 TRBD1 TGTGCCAGCAAAAGGGGACAGCTAGCCACAGATACGCAGTATTTT CASKRGQLATDTQYF
few TRBJ2-7 TRBV27 . TGTGCCAGCGGAAGGGGCCGAGCCTACGAGCAGTACTTC CASGRGRAYEQYF
. TRBJ1-2 TRBV5-1 TRBD1 TGCGCCAGCAGCTTTAACGACAGGGATGGCTATGGCTACACCTTC CASSFNDRDGYGYTF
few TRBJ2-1 TRBV12-3/TRBV12-4 . TGTGCCAGCAGTGGCACGTCAAGCTCCTACAATGAGCAGTTCTTC CASSGTSSSYNEQFF
. TRBJ2-3 TRBV24-1 TRBD2 TGTGCCACCAGAGAACCTAGCGGGGGGACAGATACGCAGTATTTT CATREPSGGTDTQYF
many TRBJ2-1 TRBV5-1 TRBD2 TGCGCCAGCAGCCCCCTGACTAGCGGGTACAATGAGCAGTTCTTC CASSPLTSGYNEQFF
few TRBJ2-7 TRBV5-1 . TGCGCCAGCAGCGGTTCAGGGGCCCTTTCCTACGAGCAGTACTTC CASSGSGALSYEQYF
. TRBJ2-3 TRBV5-1 TRBD1 TGCGCCAGCAGCTCAGGGACAGCCACAGATACGCAGTATTTT CASSSGTATDTQYF
many TRBJ2-6 TRBV6-4 . TGTGCCAGCAGTGGAACGACTGCTACTGGGGCCAACGTCCTGACTTTC CASSGTTATGANVLTF
. TRBJ2-3 TRBV2 . TGTGCCAGCAGTGACCCACCTCCGGGTCCAGGGGCTAACAGAGATACGCAGTATTTT CASSDPPPGPGANRDTQYF
. TRBJ1-5 TRBV20-1 . TGCAGTGCTAGAGTTGGGGGCATTAATCAGCCCCAGCATTTT CSARVGGINQPQHF
. TRBJ1-2 TRBV20-1 TRBD1 TGCAGTGCTCCTCAGACAGGGACGCGTGGCTACACCTTC CSAPQTGTRGYTF
few TRBJ2-1 TRBV7-9 TRBD1 TGTGCCAGCAACGGTCCAGGGGGCTCGTACAATGAGCAGTTCTTC CASNGPGGSYNEQFF
. TRBJ2-2 TRBV24-1 . TGTGCCACCAGTGATTTGAGGCTTTCCGGCGGGGAGCTGTTTTTT CATSDLRLSGGELFF
. TRBJ2-1 TRBV25-1 . TGTGCCAGCAGTGATCGTCCAAGTAATGAGCAGTTCTTC CASSDRPSNEQFF
. TRBJ2-2 TRBV11-2 TRBD2 TGTGCCAGCACCCAAGCGGGAGTGGGGCACACCGGGGAGCTGTTTTTT CASTQAGVGHTGELFF
. TRBJ2-1 TRBV3-1 TRBD2 TGTGCCAGCAGCCAAGCCGGGACTAGCGGGGGAACCGGGGACAATGAGCAGTTCTTC CASSQAGTSGGTGDNEQFF
. TRBJ1-1 TRBV20-1 . TGCAGTGCCTGGACGGTGAACACTGAAGCTTTCTTT CSAWTVNTEAFF
. TRBJ2-1 TRBV12-3/TRBV12-4 TRBD2 TGTGCCAGCAGTCTTCCGGGACTAGTCGATGAGCAGTTCTTC CASSLPGLVDEQFF
few TRBJ2-3 TRBV4-2 TRBD1 TGTGCCAGCAGCCTCACAGGGGCGGAAACAGATACGCAGTATTTT CASSLTGAETDTQYF
. TRBJ1-1 TRBV2 . TGTGCCAGCAGTGAGGAGGGGTGGACTGAAGCTTTCTTT CASSEEGWTEAFF
. TRBJ2-1 TRBV7-9 . TGTGCCAGCAGCCCCCAACGGGACCTTATCGGGAATGAGCAGTTCTTC CASSPQRDLIGNEQFF
many TRBJ1-1 TRBV7-9 . TGTGCCAGCAGCCCCTACGTGCTTACAGGGCGGGAAGCTTTCTTT CASSPYVLTGREAFF
. TRBJ2-1 TRBV2 . TGTGCCAGCAGCGCTACCGGGACCAATGAGCAGTTCTTC CASSATGTNEQFF